The sequence of this T cell receptor beta chain was determined in a study of cytomegalovirus exposure and HLA in healthy donors. CDR3 size: 16 residues. V dropped 5 bases and J dropped 7 bases, with 18 bases sitting between them. Germline V gene data show CDR1 as LNHDA and CDR2 as SQIVND (reference sequence). Researchers ran the PCR with 60 Vbeta and 13 Jbeta primers. Sequencing used immunoSEQ multiplex PCR; TCRdb keeps in-frame clones, though not all of them. The table shows over 150,000 clones, with around 75% occurring only once. The chain combines TRBV19 with TRBJ1-6, with unresolved D. The TCR was taken from a young man in good health and CMV-seronegative. Sequenced: PBMCs. The CDR3 DNA is TGTGCCAGTAGTCCTCCCCGGGAAGGGAGGAATTCACCCCTCCACTTT. Its protein is CASSPPREGRNSPLHF.